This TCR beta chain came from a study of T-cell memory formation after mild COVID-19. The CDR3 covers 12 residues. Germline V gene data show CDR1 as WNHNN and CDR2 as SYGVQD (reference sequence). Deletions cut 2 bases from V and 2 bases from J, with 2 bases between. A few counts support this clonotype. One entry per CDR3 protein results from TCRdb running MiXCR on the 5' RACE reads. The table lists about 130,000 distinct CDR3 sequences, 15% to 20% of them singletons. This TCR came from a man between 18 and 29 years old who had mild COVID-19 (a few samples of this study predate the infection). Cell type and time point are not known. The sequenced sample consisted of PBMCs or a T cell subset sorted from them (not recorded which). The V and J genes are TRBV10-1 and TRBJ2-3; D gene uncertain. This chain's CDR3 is CASSEATDTQYF. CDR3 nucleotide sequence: TGCGCCAGCAGTGAGGCCACAGATACGCAGTATTTT.